This T cell receptor (beta chain) was found in a study of T cells in Graves' hyperthyroidism and ophthalmopathy. The CDR3 regions of TCR beta were amplified from RNA transcripts. RT-PCR in the first round (using the HTBI primer set) targeted the TCR CDR3. TCRdb independently ran MiXCR on the multiplex PCR reads; one entry per CDR3 protein. The sample has around 400,000 distinct CDR3 sequences; just under 25% are singletons. The germline CDR1 and CDR2 sequences are SGHRS and YFSETQ. The CDR3 covers 16 residues. Trimming took 5 bases from V and 0 from J, leaving 15 bases between them. This clonotype occurred a few times. Patients between 18 and 65 years old had hyperthyroidism, newly diagnosed and lasting under 2 months. Uncontrolled infection, other autoimmune disease, pregnancy or lactation led to exclusion. Diagnosis rested on symptoms, serum thyroxine and TRAb, thyroid ultrasound, and orbital computed tomography. The source of the PBMCs was approximately 10 ml of fresh peripheral blood.

The chain uses TRBV5-1 and TRBJ2-1; D might be TRBD2 (5 bases). The receptor comes from a man aged 45-60 years with Graves' hyperthyroidism. Sequences were obtained from blood. CDR3 loop: CASRSDSGSSYNEQFF. In DNA, the CDR3 is TGCGCCAGCAGGTCTGATTCGGGAAGCTCCTACAATGAGCAGTTCTTC. The variable domain in full, with the rest retrieved from reference TRBV5-1 and TRBJ2-1, is KAGVTQTPRYLIKTRGQQVTLSCSPISGHRSVSWYQQTPGQGLQFLFEYFSETQRNKGNFPGRFSGRQFSNSRSEMNVSTLELGDSALYLCASRSDSGSSYNEQFFGPGTRLTVL.